The 24 T cell receptor beta chains in this list originate from one sample, sequenced in a study of neurological immune-mediated disorders. TCRdb analysed the 5' RACE reads with MiXCR anew, one entry per CDR3 protein. This sample has roughly 62,000 distinct CDR3 sequences, with under 5.5% found just once. The sequencing input was PBMCs. The receptors come from a woman in her forties or fifties with multiple sclerosis.

This clonotype was seen repeatedly, ten times or more. This sequence joins TRBV29-1 and TRBJ2-2, with TRBD1 as a possible D gene (6 bases). Trimming cost V 4 bases and J 6 bases, with 12 bases left between them. The germline gives CDR1 SQVTM, CDR2 ANQGSEA. The CDR3 has 13 amino acids. CDR3 DNA: TGCAGCGTTGCCAGGGGAAGGTCCGGGGAGCTGTTTTTT. The encoded protein is CSVARGRSGELFF.

This clonotype appeared many times. The V gene is TRBV21-1, the J gene TRBJ1-1; TRBD1, the table's D call, lacks a check against the DNA. TRBV21-1 is a recognized pseudogene. The length of the CDR3 is 12 residues. CDR3: CASSKVGRSAFF. Here the CDR3 DNA reads TGTGCCAGCAGCAAAGTAGGGCGATCAGCTTTCTTT.

This clonotype was seen ten or more times. The chain employs TRBV12-3 or TRBV12-4 and TRBJ2-4; D not certain. V lost 6 bases and J 1 base, leaving 10 bases between the germline ends. CDR3 length equals 14 residues. In DNA form, the CDR3 reads TGTGCCAGCAGGCTAGACAATGCCAAAAACATTCAGTACTTC. Its protein product is CASRLDNAKNIQYF.

This clonotype was found many times. This chain joins TRBV29-1 and TRBJ2-7, with D possibly being TRBD2 (5 bases). Trimming took 5 bases from V and 0 from J, leaving 11 bases between them. There are 13 residues in the CDR3. Germline V lookup: CDR1 SQVTM, CDR2 ANQGSEA. The CDR3: CSVLPGSSYEQYF. In nucleotides, the CDR3 is TGCAGCGTTTTACCGGGGTCCTCCTACGAGCAGTACTTC.

In this sample, this clonotype turned up many times. The gene calls are TRBV3-1 and TRBJ1-6; a weak D match, TRBD1 (5 bases). Per germline, CDR1 LGHDT and CDR2 YNNKEL (reference sequence). The CDR3 covers 16 residues. V gave up 0 bases and J gave up 7 bases, with 13 bases separating them. The CDR3: CASSQDQRGVNSPLHF. In DNA form, the CDR3 reads TGTGCCAGCAGCCAAGATCAAAGGGGAGTCAATTCACCCCTCCACTTT.

The V gene is TRBV27, the J gene TRBJ2-5; 7 nucleotides line up with TRBD2. Germline V gives CDR1 MNHEY, CDR2 SMNVEV (reference sequence). The CDR3 spans 15 residues. V shed 2 bases, J shed 5 bases, and the junction held 8 bases outside the gene matches. CDR3 nucleotide sequence: TGTGCCAGCAGTTTAGGCCTACGGGGGGTTGAGACCCAGTACTTC. This encodes CASSLGLRGVETQYF.

This clonotype was seen repeatedly, ten times or more. The gene calls are TRBV5-1 and TRBJ2-5; a possible D gene is TRBD1 (5 bases). V lost 1 base and J lost 4, with 11 bases in between. Germline V gene data show CDR1 as SGHRS and CDR2 as YFSETQ. CDR3 size: 14 residues. The CDR3 DNA sequence: TGCGCCAGCAGCTTGAAGACCCAGGGAGAGACCCAGTACTTC. It encodes CASSLKTQGETQYF. Together with reference TRBV5-1 and TRBJ2-5, the CDR3 gives the full variable domain: KAGVTQTPRYLIKTRGQQVTLSCSPISGHRSVSWYQQTPGQGLQFLFEYFSETQRNKGNFPGRFSGRQFSNSRSEMNVSTLELGDSALYLCASSLKTQGETQYFGPGTRLLVL.

This clonotype was counted at least ten times. A junction boundary mismatches the germline segment, possibly from a read error. The chain combines TRBV5-1 with TRBJ1-6; D not certain. Germline V gene sequence: CDR1 SGHRS, CDR2 YFSETQ. This CDR3 region has 13 residues. This chain's CDR3 is CASSKDPGSPLNF. The CDR3 bases are TGCGCCAGCAGCAAGGATCCCGGGTCACCCCTCAACTTT.

In this sample, this clonotype turned up many times. The CDR3 bases are TGTGCCAGCAGCTTAACGTCCCCCTTACTTACCGGGGAGCTGTTTTTT. Protein product: CASSLTSPLLTGELFF. The rearrangement joins TRBV7-3 to TRBJ2-2; D ambiguous. This CDR3 is 16 amino acids long. Trimming stripped 0 bases from V and 5 bases from J, with 13 bases between. Germline assignment: CDR1 SGHTA and CDR2 FQGTGA.

This clonotype was found many times. The chain couples TRBV5-6 to TRBJ1-1; possibly TRBD1 for D (6 bases). The CDR3 contains 14 residues. Trimming pared 0 bases from V and 4 bases from J, leaving 10 bases between. The V gene's germline CDR1 is SGHDT and CDR2 YYEEEE. The chain's CDR3 is CASSLGEGVTEAFF. In DNA form, the CDR3 reads TGTGCCAGCAGCTTGGGTGAGGGGGTCACTGAAGCTTTCTTT.

This clonotype was counted at least ten times. V is TRBV7-3 and J is TRBJ2-2; D ambiguous. CDR1 and CDR2 from the germline V gene are SGHTA and FQGTGA. The CDR3 is 16 residues long. V was clipped by 5 bases and J by 4 bases, with 17 bases between them. In DNA, the CDR3 is TGTGCCAGCAGCCCCGGTGGCACCCGGACCACCGGGGAGCTGTTTTTT. Translating it yields CASSPGGTRTTGELFF.

This clonotype was seen repeatedly, ten times or more. This chain links TRBV7-9 with TRBJ1-5, with D unclear. Trimming removed 1 base at V and 5 bases at J, with 6 bases between. This CDR3 contains 13 residues. Germline V gives CDR1 SEHNR, CDR2 FQNEAQ (reference sequence). CDR3 loop: CASSLGIDQPQHF. The CDR3 DNA is TGTGCCAGCAGCTTAGGGATCGATCAGCCCCAGCATTTT.

This clonotype occurred many times. The V gene is TRBV3-1, the J gene TRBJ2-7; D may be TRBD2 (5 bases). V lost 4 bases and J lost 0, with 7 bases in between. Germline CDR1 is LGHDT and CDR2 is YNNKEL (reference sequence). This CDR3 is 13 amino acids long. CDR3 DNA: TGTGCCAGCAGCCCTCGGGGCTCCTACGAGCAGTACGTC. Amino acids: CASSPRGSYEQYV.

This clonotype has ten or more counts. The chain is built from TRBV5-5 and TRBJ2-5, with 8 bases fitting TRBD1. V shed 3 bases and J 5 bases; nucleotides not matched to a gene: 6. The CDR3 spans 14 residues. Germline CDR1 and CDR2: SGHKS and YYEKEE (reference sequence). CDR3 DNA sequence: TGTGCCAGCAGCTCACCGACAGGGGAGGAGACCCAGTACTTC. This sequence encodes CASSSPTGEETQYF.

V gene TRBV15 combines with J gene TRBJ1-5; D is unresolved. This CDR3 is 12 amino acids long. Germline CDR1 and CDR2: LNHNV and YYDKDF (reference sequence). The V gene lost 2 bases and the J gene lost 6 bases, with 5 bases spanning the gap. The CDR3 loop is CATSRKTQPQHF. CDR3 DNA: TGTGCCACCAGCAGAAAAACTCAGCCCCAGCATTTT.

There are many counts of this clonotype. The V gene is TRBV7-2, the J gene TRBJ2-5, with D unclear. Trimming cost V 2 bases and J 1 base, with 5 bases left between them. Per germline, CDR1 SGHTA and CDR2 FQGNSA. The length of the CDR3 is 13 residues. CDR3 nucleotide sequence: TGTGCCAGCAGCTTATTTTCCCAAGAGACCCAGTACTTC. Its protein product is CASSLFSQETQYF. The full variable domain, with the rest looked up from reference TRBV7-2 and TRBJ2-5, is GAGVSQSPSNKVTEKGKDVELRCDPISGHTALYWYRQSLGQGLEFLIYFQGNSAPDKSGLPSDRFSAERTGGSVSTLTIQRTQQEDSAVYLCASSLFSQETQYFGPGTRLLVL.

This clonotype was counted only a few times. For the CDR3, the DNA is TGTGCCAGCAGCGTAGTTGGCGGTAACTATGGCTACACCTTC. Its translation is CASSVVGGNYGYTF. The chain is built from TRBV9 and TRBJ1-2; D not resolved. V dropped 0 bases and J dropped 1 base, with 7 bases sitting between them. The CDR3 consists of 14 residues. CDR1 is SGDLS, CDR2 YYNGEE, per germline. Supplemented by reference TRBV9 and TRBJ1-2, the full variable domain reads DSGVTQTPKHLITATGQRVTLRCSPRSGDLSVYWYQQSLDQGLQFLIQYYNGEERAKGNILERFSAQQFPDLHSELNLSSLELGDSALYFCASSVVGGNYGYTFGSGTRLTVV.

This clonotype was counted at least ten times. V is TRBV12-3 or TRBV12-4 and J is TRBJ2-1; D assignment may be TRBD1 or TRBD2 (5 bases each). V dropped 6 bases and J dropped 8 bases, with 17 bases sitting between them. CDR3 length: 14 residues. The CDR3 reads CASSSSGLVHEQFF. The DNA of the CDR3 is TGTGCCAGCAGCAGTTCGGGGCTAGTGCATGAGCAGTTCTTC.

This clonotype was observed a handful of times. The CDR3 is CSVVRNLNTEAFF. CDR3 bases: TGCAGCGTTGTACGGAATTTGAACACTGAAGCTTTCTTT. V and J are TRBV29-1 and TRBJ1-1; D is unresolved. CDR3 length: 13 amino acids. The germline V gene encodes CDR1 SQVTM and CDR2 ANQGSEA. V lost 4 bases and J lost 0, with 9 bases in between.

This clonotype was counted only a few times. The chain carries TRBV12-3 or TRBV12-4 and TRBJ2-7; 9 bases align to TRBD1. CDR3 length equals 14 residues. The V gene end was trimmed by 3 bases and the J gene end by 4 bases; junction bases not matched to a gene: 4. The CDR3 DNA reads TGTGCCAGCAGTTTCGGGACAGGGATGTACGAGCAGTACTTC. This gives the protein CASSFGTGMYEQYF.

The chain recombines TRBV5-1 with TRBJ2-3, with D possibly TRBD1 on 5 matching bases. V was pared by 2 bases and J by 6 bases, with 10 bases between. CDR1 and CDR2 from the germline V gene are SGHRS and YFSETQ. This CDR3 comprises 13 residues. Here the CDR3 DNA reads TGCGCCAGCAGCTTAAACAGGCGGGATACGCAGTATTTT. The encoded protein is CASSLNRRDTQYF. The full variable domain, in which reference TRBV5-1 and TRBJ2-3 provide the parts outside the CDR3, is KAGVTQTPRYLIKTRGQQVTLSCSPISGHRSVSWYQQTPGQGLQFLFEYFSETQRNKGNFPGRFSGRQFSNSRSEMNVSTLELGDSALYLCASSLNRRDTQYFGPGTRLTVL.

The J gene is TRBJ2-2, the V gene TRBV5-1; D is unclear. V was clipped by 7 bases and J by 0 bases, with 10 bases between them. There are 14 residues in the CDR3. Germline-derived CDR1 and CDR2 are SGHRS and YFSETQ. The CDR3 coding sequence is TGCGCCAGCGGCGGAGAAACGAACACCGGGGAGCTGTTTTTT. It yields the protein CASGGETNTGELFF. Together with reference TRBV5-1 and TRBJ2-2, the CDR3 gives the full variable domain: KAGVTQTPRYLIKTRGQQVTLSCSPISGHRSVSWYQQTPGQGLQFLFEYFSETQRNKGNFPGRFSGRQFSNSRSEMNVSTLELGDSALYLCASGGETNTGELFFGEGSRLTVL.

This clonotype was observed many times. The V and J genes are TRBV9 and TRBJ2-1, with D perhaps matching TRBD1 (5 bases). The CDR3 covers 15 residues. Germline assignment: CDR1 SGDLS and CDR2 YYNGEE. The V end was cut by 0 bases, the J end by 0 bases, with 7 bases between. CDR3 amino acids: CASSVGQSSYNEQFF. CDR3 in DNA: TGTGCCAGCAGCGTAGGACAGAGCTCCTACAATGAGCAGTTCTTC.

This clonotype was found many times. V and J are TRBV20-1 and TRBJ2-3; TRBD1 might be the D (5 bases). The CDR3 length is 14 residues. V lost 5 bases and J lost 2, with 14 bases in between. CDR1 is DFQATT and CDR2 is SNEGSKA in the germline V gene (reference sequence). This CDR3 reads CSAPGKWDTDTQYF. The CDR3, as DNA: TGCAGTGCTCCAGGGAAGTGGGACACAGATACGCAGTATTTT.